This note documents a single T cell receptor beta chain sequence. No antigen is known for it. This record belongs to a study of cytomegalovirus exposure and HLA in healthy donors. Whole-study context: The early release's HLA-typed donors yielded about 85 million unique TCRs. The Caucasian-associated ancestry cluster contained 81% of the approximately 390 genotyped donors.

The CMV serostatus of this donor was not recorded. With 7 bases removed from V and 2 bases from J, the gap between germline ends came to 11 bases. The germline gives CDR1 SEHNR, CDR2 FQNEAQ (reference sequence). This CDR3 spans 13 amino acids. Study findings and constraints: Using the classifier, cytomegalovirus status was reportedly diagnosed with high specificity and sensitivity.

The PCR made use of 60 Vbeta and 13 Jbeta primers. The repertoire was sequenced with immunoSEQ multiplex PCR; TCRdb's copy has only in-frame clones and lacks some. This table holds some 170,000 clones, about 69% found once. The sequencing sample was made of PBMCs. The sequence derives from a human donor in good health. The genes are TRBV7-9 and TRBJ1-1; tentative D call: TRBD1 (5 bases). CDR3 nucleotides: TGTGCCAGCAATGGCAGGGCTAACACTGAAGCTTTCTTT. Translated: CASNGRANTEAFF.